Shown below are 3 T cell receptor beta chains from a single sample sequenced in a study of Ad26.COV2.S vaccination and SARS-CoV-2 variants. Treatment here: over 15 received Ad26.COV2.S at low or high dose, single or two shots; 5 received placebo; per-sample allocation not given. Repertoires come from day 63 after the first vaccine or placebo injection. Using immunoSEQ multiplex PCR, the repertoire was profiled, and TCRdb retains in-frame clones only, with some absent. The data hold roughly 400,000 clones, with over 75% observed a single time. The source material was peripheral blood, sampled in a trial of Ad26.COV2.S vaccine versus placebo. These receptors originate from a person between 18 and 59 years old who received the Ad26.COV2.S COVID-19 vaccine or a placebo.

The V and J genes are TRBV18 and TRBJ2-1; 12 nucleotides line up with TRBD2. The CDR3 has 16 amino acids. The ends lost 0 bases at V and 7 bases at J; junction bases unmatched: 4. Germline V gene lookup returns CDR1 KGHSH and CDR2 LQKENI. For the CDR3, the DNA is TGTGCCAGCTCACCACCGGGACTAGCGGGTAATAATGAGCAGTTCTTC. It codes for CASSPPGLAGNNEQFF.

This chain links TRBV10-3 with TRBJ1-2; D might be TRBD1 (6 bases). The CDR3 spans 14 residues. Germline V CDR1 and CDR2: ENHRY, SYGVKD. V was pared by 9 bases and J by 2 bases, with 16 bases between. This CDR3 is CAIGVYGQNYGYTF. The CDR3 bases are TGTGCCATTGGCGTATATGGACAGAACTATGGCTACACCTTC.

The chain carries TRBV19 and TRBJ1-5, with 7 bases that match TRBD1. The CDR3 extends over 15 amino acids. The V gene end was trimmed by 3 bases and the J gene end by 1 base; junction bases not matched to a gene: 3. The V gene's germline CDR1 is LNHDA and CDR2 SQIVND (reference sequence). This CDR3 reads CASSILQGSNQPQHF. The CDR3 DNA sequence: TGTGCCAGTAGTATCTTACAGGGGAGCAATCAGCCCCAGCATTTT.